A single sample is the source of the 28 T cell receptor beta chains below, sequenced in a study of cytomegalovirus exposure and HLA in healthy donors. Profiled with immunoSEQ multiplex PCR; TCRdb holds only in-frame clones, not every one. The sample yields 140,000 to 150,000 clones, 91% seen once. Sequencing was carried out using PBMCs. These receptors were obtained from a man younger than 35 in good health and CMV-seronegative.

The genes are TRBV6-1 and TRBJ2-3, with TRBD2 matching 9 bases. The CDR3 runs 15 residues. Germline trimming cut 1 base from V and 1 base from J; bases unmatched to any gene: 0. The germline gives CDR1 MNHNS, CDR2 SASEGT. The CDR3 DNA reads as TGTGCCAGCAGTGAAGTAGCGGGGGGCACAGATACGCAGTATTTT. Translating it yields CASSEVAGGTDTQYF.

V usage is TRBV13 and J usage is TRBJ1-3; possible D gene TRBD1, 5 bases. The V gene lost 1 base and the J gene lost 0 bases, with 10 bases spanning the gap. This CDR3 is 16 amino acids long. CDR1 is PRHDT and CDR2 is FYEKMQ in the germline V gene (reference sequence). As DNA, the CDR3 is TGTGCCAGCAGCTTAGCCTCAGGGAACTCTGGAAACACCATATATTTT. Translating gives CASSLASGNSGNTIYF.

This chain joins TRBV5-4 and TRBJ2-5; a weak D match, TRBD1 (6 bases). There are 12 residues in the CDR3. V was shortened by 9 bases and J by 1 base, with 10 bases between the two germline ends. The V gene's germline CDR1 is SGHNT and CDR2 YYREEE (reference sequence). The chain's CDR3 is CATRGVQETQYF. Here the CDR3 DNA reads TGTGCCACCAGGGGAGTCCAAGAGACCCAGTACTTC.

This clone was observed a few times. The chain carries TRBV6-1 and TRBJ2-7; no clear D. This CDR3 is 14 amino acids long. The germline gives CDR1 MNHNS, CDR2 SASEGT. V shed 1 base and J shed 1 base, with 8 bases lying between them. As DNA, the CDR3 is TGTGCCAGCAGTGAAGAACCACTATCCTACGAGCAGTACTTC. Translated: CASSEEPLSYEQYF.

The CDR3 DNA sequence: TGTGCCAGCAGCTCATTTAGCGGGAGTATAGATACGCAGTATTTT. Residues: CASSSFSGSIDTQYF. The V gene is TRBV7-6, the J gene TRBJ2-3; 9 bases match TRBD2. CDR1 and CDR2 (germline): SGHVS, FNYEAQ. V lost 4 bases to trimming and J lost 5 bases; unmatched junction nucleotides: 7. The CDR3 extends over 15 amino acids.

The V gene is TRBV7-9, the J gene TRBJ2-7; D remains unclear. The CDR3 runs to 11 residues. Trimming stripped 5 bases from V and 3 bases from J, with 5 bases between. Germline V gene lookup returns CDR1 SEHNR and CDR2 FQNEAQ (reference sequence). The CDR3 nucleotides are TGTGCCAGCAGCGGTAACTACGAGCAGTACGTC. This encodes CASSGNYEQYV.

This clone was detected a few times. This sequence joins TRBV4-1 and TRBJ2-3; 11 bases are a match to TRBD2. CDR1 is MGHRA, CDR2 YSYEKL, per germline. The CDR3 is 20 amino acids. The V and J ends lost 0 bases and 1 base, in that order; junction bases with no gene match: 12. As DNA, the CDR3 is TGCGCCAGCAGCCAAGAGTTCCCCGGGACTAGCGGACTTGGCACAGATACGCAGTATTTT. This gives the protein CASSQEFPGTSGLGTDTQYF.

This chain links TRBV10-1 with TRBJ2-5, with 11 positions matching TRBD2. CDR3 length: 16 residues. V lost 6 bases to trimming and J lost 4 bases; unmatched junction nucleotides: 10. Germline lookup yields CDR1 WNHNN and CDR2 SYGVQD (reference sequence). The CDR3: CASSSGTSGEGETQYF. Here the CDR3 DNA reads TGCGCCAGCAGCTCCGGGACTAGCGGAGAGGGAGAGACCCAGTACTTC.

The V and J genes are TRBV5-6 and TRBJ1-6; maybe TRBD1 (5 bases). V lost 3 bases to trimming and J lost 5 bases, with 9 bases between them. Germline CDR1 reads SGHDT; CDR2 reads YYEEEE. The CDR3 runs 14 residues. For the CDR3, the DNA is TGTGCCAGCAGCTGGGGGGGTAATAATTCACCCCTCCACTTT. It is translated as CASSWGGNNSPLHF.

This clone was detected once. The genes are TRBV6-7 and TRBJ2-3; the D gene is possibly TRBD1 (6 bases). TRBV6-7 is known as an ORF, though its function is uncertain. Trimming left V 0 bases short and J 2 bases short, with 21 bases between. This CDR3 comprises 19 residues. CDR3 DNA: TGTGCCAGCAGTTACTCGAATCTGAGGGGGAGAGGGACCACAGATACGCAGTATTTT. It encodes CASSYSNLRGRGTTDTQYF.

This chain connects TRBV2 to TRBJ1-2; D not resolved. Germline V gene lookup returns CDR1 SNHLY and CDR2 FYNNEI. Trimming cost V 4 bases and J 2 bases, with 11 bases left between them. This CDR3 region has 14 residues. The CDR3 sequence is CASSGAGENYGYTF. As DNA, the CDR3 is TGTGCCAGCAGTGGAGCAGGAGAGAACTATGGCTACACCTTC.

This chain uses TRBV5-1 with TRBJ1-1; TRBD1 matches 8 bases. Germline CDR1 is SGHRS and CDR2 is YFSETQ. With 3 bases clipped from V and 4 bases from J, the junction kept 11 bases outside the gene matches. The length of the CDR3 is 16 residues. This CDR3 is CASSYGIGTGVTEAFF. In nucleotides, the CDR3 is TGCGCCAGCAGCTATGGCATCGGGACAGGCGTCACTGAAGCTTTCTTT.

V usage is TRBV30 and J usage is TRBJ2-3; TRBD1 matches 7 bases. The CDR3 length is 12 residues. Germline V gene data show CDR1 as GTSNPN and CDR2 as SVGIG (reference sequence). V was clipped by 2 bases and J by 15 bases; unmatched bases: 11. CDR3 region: CAWSPRQGPPYF. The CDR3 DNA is TGTGCCTGGAGTCCCAGACAGGGTCCACCATATTTT.

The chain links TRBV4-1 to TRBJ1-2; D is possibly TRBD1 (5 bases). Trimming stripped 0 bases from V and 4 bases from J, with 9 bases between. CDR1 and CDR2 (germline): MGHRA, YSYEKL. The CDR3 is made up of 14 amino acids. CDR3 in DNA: TGCGCCAGCAGCCAAGAGACAGCCACCTATGGCTACACCTTC. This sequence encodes CASSQETATYGYTF.

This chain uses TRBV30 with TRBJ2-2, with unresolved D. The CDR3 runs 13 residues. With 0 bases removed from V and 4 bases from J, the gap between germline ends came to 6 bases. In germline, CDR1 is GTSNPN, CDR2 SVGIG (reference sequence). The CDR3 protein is CAWSVQSTGELFF. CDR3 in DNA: TGTGCCTGGAGTGTACAATCCACCGGGGAGCTGTTTTTT.

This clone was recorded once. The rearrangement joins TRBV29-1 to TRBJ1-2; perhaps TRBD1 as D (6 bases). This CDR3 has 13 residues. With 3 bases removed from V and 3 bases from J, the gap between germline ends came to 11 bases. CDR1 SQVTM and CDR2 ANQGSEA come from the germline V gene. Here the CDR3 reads CSVDGGRYYGYTF. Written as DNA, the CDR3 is TGCAGCGTTGATGGGGGCAGGTACTATGGCTACACCTTC.

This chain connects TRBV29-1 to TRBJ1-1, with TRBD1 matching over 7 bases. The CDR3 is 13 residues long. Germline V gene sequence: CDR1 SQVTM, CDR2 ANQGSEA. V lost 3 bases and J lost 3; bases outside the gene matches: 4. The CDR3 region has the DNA TGCAGCGTTGAGACAGGGATGGACACTGAAGCTTTCTTT. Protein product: CSVETGMDTEAFF.

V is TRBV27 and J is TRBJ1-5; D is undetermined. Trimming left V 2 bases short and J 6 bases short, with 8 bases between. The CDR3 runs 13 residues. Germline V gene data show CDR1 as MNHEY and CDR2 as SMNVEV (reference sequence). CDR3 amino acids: CASSLTVSQPQHF. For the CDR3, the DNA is TGTGCCAGCAGTTTAACGGTGAGTCAGCCCCAGCATTTT.

This chain's CDR3 is CASSFFEASNEQFF. The DNA for the CDR3 is TGTGCCAGCAGTTTTTTTGAGGCTAGCAATGAGCAGTTCTTC. The chain couples TRBV11-3 to TRBJ2-1; the D is unclear. Germline lookup yields CDR1 SGHNT and CDR2 YENEEA. This CDR3 comprises 14 residues. V dropped 6 bases and J dropped 6 bases, with 15 bases sitting between them.

CDR3 nucleotides: TGTGCCAGCAGTCTGTTGGGACGACAGGGGTATACGCAGTATTTT. Encoded protein: CASSLLGRQGYTQYF. The chain recombines TRBV27 with TRBJ2-3; TRBD1 aligns across 8 bases. Germline V gene data show CDR1 as MNHEY and CDR2 as SMNVEV (reference sequence). The V segment lost 5 bases and the J segment 7 bases; nucleotides outside the gene matches: 11. The CDR3 runs 15 residues.

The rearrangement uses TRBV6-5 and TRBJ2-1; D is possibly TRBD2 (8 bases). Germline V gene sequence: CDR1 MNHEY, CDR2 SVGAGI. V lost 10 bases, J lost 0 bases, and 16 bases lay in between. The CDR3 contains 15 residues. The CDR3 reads CATAGGLGSYNEQFF. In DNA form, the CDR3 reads TGTGCCACTGCAGGGGGACTAGGCTCCTACAATGAGCAGTTCTTC.

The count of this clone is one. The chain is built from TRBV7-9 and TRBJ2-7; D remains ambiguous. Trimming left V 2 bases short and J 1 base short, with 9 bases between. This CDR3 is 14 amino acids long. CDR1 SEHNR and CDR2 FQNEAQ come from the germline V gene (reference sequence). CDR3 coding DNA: TGTGCCAGCAGCTTATCGGCACAGTCCTACGAGCAGTACGTC. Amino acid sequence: CASSLSAQSYEQYV.

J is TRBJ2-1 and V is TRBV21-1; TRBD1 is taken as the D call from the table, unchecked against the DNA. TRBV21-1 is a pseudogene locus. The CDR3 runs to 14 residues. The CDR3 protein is CASSWDRHPNEQFF. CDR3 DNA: TGTGCCAGCAGCTGGGACAGACACCCCAATGAGCAGTTCTTC.

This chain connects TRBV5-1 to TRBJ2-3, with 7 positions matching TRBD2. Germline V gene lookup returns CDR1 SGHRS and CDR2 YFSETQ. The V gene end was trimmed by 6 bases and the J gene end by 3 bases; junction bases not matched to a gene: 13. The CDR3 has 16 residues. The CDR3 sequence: CASNPGASGTTDTQYF. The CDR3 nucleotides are TGCGCCAGCAATCCTGGGGCTAGCGGAACTACAGATACGCAGTATTTT.

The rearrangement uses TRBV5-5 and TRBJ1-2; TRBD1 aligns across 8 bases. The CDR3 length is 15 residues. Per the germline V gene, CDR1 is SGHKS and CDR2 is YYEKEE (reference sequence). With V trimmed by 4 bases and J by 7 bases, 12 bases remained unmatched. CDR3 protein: CASSPSTGELGGYTF. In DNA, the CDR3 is TGTGCCAGCAGCCCCTCGACAGGGGAGTTGGGTGGCTACACCTTC.

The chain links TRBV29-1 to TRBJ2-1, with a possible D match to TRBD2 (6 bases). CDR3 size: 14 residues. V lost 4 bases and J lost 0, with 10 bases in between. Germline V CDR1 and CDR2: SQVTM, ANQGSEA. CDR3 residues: CSVGTGSSYNEQFF. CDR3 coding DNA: TGCAGCGTTGGGACCGGGAGCTCCTACAATGAGCAGTTCTTC.

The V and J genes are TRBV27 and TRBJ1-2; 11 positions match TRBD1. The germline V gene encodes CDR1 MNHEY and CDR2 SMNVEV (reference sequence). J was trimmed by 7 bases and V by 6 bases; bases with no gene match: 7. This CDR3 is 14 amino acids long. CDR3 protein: CASRLGQGAIGYTF. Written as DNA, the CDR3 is TGTGCCAGCAGACTTGGACAGGGGGCCATTGGCTACACCTTC.

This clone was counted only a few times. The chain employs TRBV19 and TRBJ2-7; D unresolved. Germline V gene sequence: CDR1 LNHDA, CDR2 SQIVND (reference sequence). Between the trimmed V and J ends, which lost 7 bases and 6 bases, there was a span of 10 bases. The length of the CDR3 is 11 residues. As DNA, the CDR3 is TGTGCCAGTACCCCTCGAGGCGAGCAGTACTTC. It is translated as CASTPRGEQYF.